This section outlines one T cell receptor beta chain sequence together with its context. What it binds is unknown. This specimen belongs to a study of cytomegalovirus exposure and HLA in healthy donors. Study-wide findings and caveats: Researchers counted roughly 150 TCR beta chains as cytomegalovirus-associated. HLA alleles were associated with around 17,000 TCR beta sequences in a later analysis at 0.05 false discovery rate.

Unrecorded immune exposure was likely among donors, who were nominally healthy when sampled. Amplification used 60 Vbeta primers and 13 Jbeta primers. In the original processing: Unique TCR beta chains totaled some 78 million in a later count, with approximately 11 million of them shared. The data were produced by immunoSEQ multiplex PCR, yet TCRdb's version contains in-frame clones alone and is incomplete. The V and J calls and clone size were taken over from that table, and D and trimming were inferred from the DNA. The table has approximately 150,000 clones, over 75% seen once; the top ten hold 0.5% to 0.85%. The CDR3 has 14 residues. V was trimmed by 6 bases and J by 6 bases, leaving 18 bases between them. Germline V gives CDR1 LNHDA, CDR2 SQIVND (reference sequence).

The sequenced material came from PBMCs. The rearrangement links TRBV19 to TRBJ2-7, with a weak D call TRBD1 (6 bases). The clonotype comes from a male donor in good health and CMV-seronegative. CDR3 DNA: TGTGCCAGTAGCCCGATGGACAGTTCCGGCGAGCAGTACTTC. It specifies CASSPMDSSGEQYF.